This is a list of T cell receptor beta chains from one sample in a study of T cell responses to AZD1222 COVID-19 vaccine. The table came from immunoSEQ multiplex PCR; TCRdb's copy has only in-frame clones and leaves some out. The sample holds 250,000 to 300,000 clones; roughly 93% are singletons and the top ten take 0.5% to 0.65%. The source was peripheral blood, collected 28 days after the second AZD1222 dose. These receptors were obtained from an adult who received the AZD1222 COVID-19 vaccine. Each CDR3 is given with its conserved first and last residue. For some rows the clone size is stated as once, few or many, or as a class when expanded; others skip it.

>.|TRBV6-2/TRBV6-3
CASSYGREGQTYEQYF
>.|TRBV18
CASSPPNLQETQYF
>.|TRBV7-3
CASSSRTPGLAGGKETQYF
>.|TRBV7-2
CASSVSGGDTEAFF
>.|TRBV10-2
CASSESGGQGDGYTF
>once|TRBV4-1
CASSQISGGSSEQFF
>.|TRBV4-2
CASSQQGSNQPQHF
>once|TRBV2
CASIKESGGGTEAFF
>.|TRBV5-1
CASSLYRVHTEAFF
>.|TRBV18
CASSPSPQVNYGYTF
>once|TRBV28
CASSRLAGTGELFF
>once|TRBV2
CASSEGAGWNEQFF
>.|TRBV5-8
CANPLRGGTPQEYF
>.|TRBV3-1/TRBV3-2
CASRPTSGLQETQYF
>.|TRBV6-2/TRBV6-3
CASSYSGGNYEQYF
>.|TRBV7-2
CASSSTGGNYEQYF
>.|TRBV28
CASRRTRGPYNSPLHF
>.|TRBV28
CASSPYSSNQPQHF
>.|TRBV19
CASSIGGVYGYTF
>.|TRBV28
CASSLTAVSAGYEQYF
>.|TRBV13
CASSPLTRMNTEAFF
>.|TRBV7-9
CASREGPEAFF
>.|TRBV19
CASSIRGQLLRGYTF
>.|TRBV3-1/TRBV3-2
CASSPESGTSSEQYF
>.|TRBV6-1
CASSDRGVSDTQYF
>.|TRBV5-6
CASSLVGSSYEQYF
>.|TRBV29-1
CSVMTGRNEKLFF
>.|TRBV11-3
CASSPGLAGGLDTRSYEQYF
>.|TRBV4-3
CASSQDAAGLQPQHF
>.|TRBV5-4
CASSLVRQEGVQETQYF
>.|TRBV28
CATHLGRLNGYTF
>.|TRBV21-1
CASSTRVSTEAFF
>.|TRBV9
CASSPRPLAGVSYNEQFF
>.|TRBV9
CASSVRRDNSPLHF
>.|TRBV3-1/TRBV3-2
CASSQGSSGGVSQYF
>.|TRBV15
CATSRDFSSGEQFF
>few|TRBV11-3
CASSSTQGYGYTF
>once|TRBV28
CASTAVGGSEAFF
>.|TRBV7-9
CASSLRSIYEQYF
>.|TRBV7-9
CASSSLLGENEQYF
>.|TRBV28
CASTGATNEKLFF
>.|TRBV27
CASSLSRGGNTEAFF
>once|TRBV28
CASSQTTSGFYNEQFF
>.|TRBV5-5
CASSLAGADKQFF
>.|TRBV6-1
CASRPRTGRADTQYF
>.|TRBV29-1
CSVGSSYDSYNEQFF
>.|TRBV11-3
CASSPGLAGTSEQFF
>.|TRBV11-2
CASSVEGGEAFF
>.|TRBV6-5
CASSYSAGNTIYF
>.|TRBV3-1/TRBV3-2
CASSQTRTGELFF